These 26 T cell receptor beta chains were all obtained from the same sample, sequenced in a study of T cells after yellow fever vaccination. Each CDR3 protein is one row after TCRdb ran MiXCR on the 5' RACE reads. The table records 100,000 to 150,000 distinct CDR3 sequences, about 7.4% of them present only once. Sequencing used CD4+ T cells sorted from PBMCs, obtained around 10 days after the first yellow fever vaccination. These TCRs come from a young man who received the YFV17D yellow fever vaccine.

The CDR3 bases are TGCGCCAGCAGCTTGACAGTTGAAGAGACCCAGTACTTC. It is translated as CASSLTVEETQYF. The chain is built from TRBV5-1 and TRBJ2-5; no definite D call. This CDR3 spans 13 amino acids. Germline assignment: CDR1 SGHRS and CDR2 YFSETQ. The germline V and J ends were trimmed by 1 base and 3 bases, with 7 bases remaining between them.

This clonotype was seen repeatedly, ten times or more. V usage is TRBV7-3 and J usage is TRBJ2-2, with unresolved D. Germline assignment: CDR1 SGHTA and CDR2 FQGTGA. The length of the CDR3 is 11 residues. V lost 5 bases and J lost 4, with 2 bases in between. The CDR3 protein is CASSGTGELFF. The DNA of the CDR3 is TGTGCCAGCAGCGGCACCGGGGAGCTGTTTTTT.

This chain connects TRBV7-9 to TRBJ1-1; 9 bases agree with TRBD1. In germline, CDR1 is SEHNR, CDR2 FQNEAQ (reference sequence). This CDR3 has 14 amino acids. The V segment lost 5 bases and the J segment 4 bases; nucleotides outside the gene matches: 5. CDR3: CASSPGQGGTEAFF. DNA for the CDR3: TGTGCCAGCAGCCCGGGACAGGGAGGCACTGAAGCTTTCTTT.

The sample holds many counts of this clonotype. The V call is TRBV6-2 or TRBV6-3, the J call TRBJ2-7; 12 positions agree with TRBD2. V gave up 0 bases and J gave up 0 bases; unmatched junction bases: 6. Germline V CDR1 and CDR2: MNHEY, SVGEGT. This CDR3 has 18 amino acids. DNA for the CDR3: TGTGCCAGCAGTTACTCCGCAACTAGCGGGGGGCTCTCCTACGAGCAGTACGTC. Its protein product is CASSYSATSGGLSYEQYV.

Concerning this clonotype itself: A read error may explain this, as a much larger clone is one base away. The rearrangement links TRBV5-1 to TRBJ2-5; D remains unclear. The CDR3 has 14 amino acids. Looked up from germline, CDR1 is SGHRS and CDR2 is YFSETQ. The CDR3 DNA reads as TGCGCCAGCAGCCACCGGACGGACCAAGAGACCCTGTACTTC. Protein product: CASSHRTDQETLYF.

This clonotype was observed many times. The J gene is TRBJ1-4, the V gene TRBV20-1, with TRBD1 matching over 10 bases. CDR1 and CDR2 (germline): DFQATT, SNEGSKA (reference sequence). The CDR3 covers 16 residues. V dropped 3 bases and J dropped 3; count of bases not matched to a gene: 7. In DNA form, the CDR3 reads TGCAGTGCTAGCCGGGACAGGGGTAGAGCTAATGAAAAACTGTTTTTT. Residues: CSASRDRGRANEKLFF.

This clonotype was seen many times. V usage is TRBV5-1 and J usage is TRBJ1-4; TRBD1 is a possible D gene (5 bases). The CDR3 is made up of 14 amino acids. The V gene's germline CDR1 is SGHRS and CDR2 YFSETQ. V was clipped by 7 bases and J by 7 bases, with 17 bases between them. DNA of the CDR3: TGCGCCAGCCACGTCGGGGGTACGAGTGAAAAACTGTTTTTT. Protein: CASHVGGTSEKLFF.

This clonotype occurred many times. J is TRBJ2-3 and V is TRBV6-1; D is unresolved. Trimming took off 6 bases at V and 2 bases at J, with 9 bases between the two ends. Germline V gene lookup returns CDR1 MNHNS and CDR2 SASEGT. The CDR3 sequence is 13 residues long. Written as DNA, the CDR3 is TGTGCCAGCAGGAATCCGGACACAGATACGCAGTATTTT. This sequence encodes CASRNPDTDTQYF.

V and J are TRBV7-2 and TRBJ2-5, with D hard to call. The germline gives CDR1 SGHTA, CDR2 FQGNSA. The CDR3 covers 13 residues. V shed 2 bases and J shed 4 bases, with 8 bases lying between them. CDR3 in DNA: TGTGCCAGCAGCTTAAACTTGGCAGAGACCCAGTACTTC. Its protein product is CASSLNLAETQYF.

In this sample, this clonotype turned up many times. The chain couples TRBV6-5 to TRBJ1-6; no definite D call. The germline CDR1 and CDR2 sequences are MNHEY and SVGAGI. V was shortened by 2 bases and J by 8 bases, with 13 bases between the two germline ends. This CDR3 has 15 amino acids. The CDR3 is CASSYVGRAYSPLHF. CDR3 sequence (DNA): TGTGCCAGCAGTTACGTTGGTAGGGCCTATTCACCCCTCCACTTT.

This clonotype has a count of ten or more. The chain links TRBV20-1 to TRBJ2-7; no firm D call. V was pared by 5 bases and J by 2 bases, with 10 bases between. Germline V gives CDR1 DFQATT, CDR2 SNEGSKA (reference sequence). CDR3 length: 12 amino acids. CDR3 nucleotides: TGCAGTGCTCGTCCACTCCCCTACGAGCAGTACGTC. Its protein product is CSARPLPYEQYV.

This clonotype showed up many times. The genes are TRBV4-2 and TRBJ2-1; no clear D gene. This CDR3 is built from 11 residues. Germline V gene data show CDR1 as LGHNA and CDR2 as YNFKEQ. V lost 1 base and J 6 bases, leaving 1 base between the germline ends. DNA for the CDR3: TGTGCCAGCAGCCAAGCCAATGAGCAGTTCTTC. It yields the protein CASSQANEQFF.

This chain links TRBV20-1 with TRBJ2-3; 10 bases are a match to TRBD2. This CDR3 is 17 amino acids long. Germline values: CDR1 DFQATT, CDR2 SNEGSKA (reference sequence). J gave up 4 bases and V 3 bases, and 13 bases lay outside the gene matches. In nucleotides, the CDR3 is TGCAGTGCTAGTTCACTAGCGGGGAGCGCCGGGGCAGATACGCAGTATTTT. Protein sequence: CSASSLAGSAGADTQYF.

This clonotype was seen repeatedly, ten times or more. The CDR3 nucleotides read TGTGCCAGCGGGGGGACTTACGAGCAGTACGTC. As protein: CASGGTYEQYV. This rearrangement joins TRBV6-5 to TRBJ2-7; weak D call: TRBD2 (6 bases). CDR1 is MNHEY, CDR2 SVGAGI, per germline. V lost 8 bases, J lost 4 bases, and 9 bases lay in between. This CDR3 region has 11 residues.

V and J are TRBV9 and TRBJ2-5; 8 bases agree with TRBD2. The J segment lost 5 bases and the V segment lost 4 bases, leaving 10 bases of the junction unmatched. CDR1 is SGDLS, CDR2 YYNGEE, per germline. The CDR3 sequence is 15 residues long. The CDR3 DNA is TGTGCCAGCAGCCCCTACGGGGGGGCTGGGGAGACCCAGTACTTC. This translates into CASSPYGGAGETQYF.

This clonotype was counted at least ten times. The rearrangement uses TRBV7-2 and TRBJ2-3, with 8 nucleotides matching TRBD2. This CDR3 is 13 amino acids long. Germline values: CDR1 SGHTA, CDR2 FQGNSA. V lost 5 bases, J lost 6 bases, and 4 bases stayed unmatched. CDR3 residues: CASSPGGADTQYF. In DNA form, the CDR3 reads TGTGCCAGCAGCCCCGGGGGGGCGGATACGCAGTATTTT.

In its sample, this clonotype was seen a few times. V gene TRBV29-1 combines with J gene TRBJ2-5, with a weak D call TRBD1 (5 bases). Germline V gene lookup returns CDR1 SQVTM and CDR2 ANQGSEA. CDR3 length: 13 residues. V dropped 1 base and J dropped 6 bases, with 12 bases sitting between them. The CDR3 here is CSVEVMGQKTQYF. The CDR3 nucleotides read TGCAGCGTTGAAGTTATGGGGCAGAAGACCCAGTACTTC.

Only a few counts were recorded for this clonotype. The chain joins TRBV6-2 or TRBV6-3 to TRBJ2-7, with 7 bases fitting TRBD1. With 2 bases clipped from V and 6 bases from J, the junction kept 1 base outside the gene matches. The germline CDR1 and CDR2 sequences are MNHEY and SVGEGT. The CDR3 totals 12 residues. The CDR3 loop reads CASSYRGREQYV. CDR3 DNA: TGTGCCAGCAGTTACAGGGGGCGCGAGCAGTACGTC.

This clonotype was counted many times. The chain recombines TRBV7-7 with TRBJ2-1, with 8 bases identical to TRBD2. Germline CDR1 SSHAT, CDR2 FNYEAQ (reference sequence). There are 11 residues in the CDR3. Trimming at V came to 5 bases and at J to 10 bases, leaving 1 base not matched to a gene. The CDR3 DNA reads TGTGCCAGCAGCGCGGGGGGAGAGCAGTTCTTC. Protein product: CASSAGGEQFF.

This clonotype occurred many times. CDR3 loop: CASSEPESYGYTF. As DNA, the CDR3 is TGTGCCAGCAGTGAACCGGAGAGTTATGGCTACACCTTC. V usage is TRBV6-1 and J usage is TRBJ1-2; D remains ambiguous. The CDR3 is 13 residues long. V lost 2 bases and J 5 bases, leaving 9 bases between the germline ends. Germline CDR1 MNHNS, CDR2 SASEGT.

This clonotype was picked up many times. The chain is built from TRBV12-3 or TRBV12-4 and TRBJ2-2, with D tentatively TRBD1 or TRBD2 (5 bases each). The CDR3 is made up of 15 amino acids. V was cut by 5 bases and J by 6 bases, with 16 bases left in between. The CDR3 sequence: CASSGTGRMSGELFF. CDR3 coding DNA: TGTGCCAGCAGTGGGACGGGCCGTATGTCCGGGGAGCTGTTTTTT.

In its sample, this clonotype was seen many times. This chain links TRBV4-2 with TRBJ2-6; tentative D call: TRBD1 (6 bases). The V end was cut by 4 bases, the J end by 0 bases, with 13 bases between. CDR1 and CDR2 from the germline V gene are LGHNA and YNFKEQ. The CDR3 is 17 amino acids. This CDR3 reads CASSPRTDHSGANVLTF. DNA of the CDR3: TGTGCCAGCAGCCCCCGGACAGATCACTCTGGGGCCAACGTCCTGACTTTC.

This clonotype was detected ten times or more. The rearrangement links TRBV4-2 to TRBJ1-3; no reliable D call. With 0 bases removed from V and 0 bases from J, the gap between germline ends came to 12 bases. The CDR3 spans 17 residues. The germline V gene encodes CDR1 LGHNA and CDR2 YNFKEQ. This chain's CDR3 is CASSQDTDSSSGNTIYF. The CDR3 region has the DNA TGTGCCAGCAGCCAAGACACAGACTCCAGCTCTGGAAACACCATATATTTT.

This clonotype was detected many times. This chain connects TRBV27 to TRBJ2-2; D is undetermined. Germline values: CDR1 MNHEY, CDR2 SMNVEV (reference sequence). The V gene lost 2 bases and the J gene lost 3 bases, with 7 bases spanning the gap. The CDR3 loop spans 14 amino acids. The CDR3 bases are TGTGCCAGCAGTTTAGCCTGGGACACCGGGGAGCTGTTTTTT. It encodes CASSLAWDTGELFF.

This clonotype was counted many times. The chain is built from TRBV12-3 or TRBV12-4 and TRBJ2-3; D is tentatively TRBD1 or TRBD2 (6 bases each). V was pared by 8 bases and J by 4 bases, with 16 bases between. CDR3 length: 14 residues. CDR3 sequence: CASLNGGGADTQYF. In nucleotides, the CDR3 is TGTGCCAGCCTCAACGGGGGCGGGGCAGATACGCAGTATTTT.

This clonotype was counted many times. The chain combines TRBV7-9 with TRBJ2-1, with D perhaps matching TRBD1 (6 bases). The CDR3 is 14 residues long. Germline V gene sequence: CDR1 SEHNR, CDR2 FQNEAQ (reference sequence). Trimming took 5 bases from V and 10 from J, leaving 18 bases between them. For the CDR3, the DNA is TGTGCCAGCAGCGTAACCGGGACAATCGGCGAGCAGTTCTTC. Residues: CASSVTGTIGEQFF.